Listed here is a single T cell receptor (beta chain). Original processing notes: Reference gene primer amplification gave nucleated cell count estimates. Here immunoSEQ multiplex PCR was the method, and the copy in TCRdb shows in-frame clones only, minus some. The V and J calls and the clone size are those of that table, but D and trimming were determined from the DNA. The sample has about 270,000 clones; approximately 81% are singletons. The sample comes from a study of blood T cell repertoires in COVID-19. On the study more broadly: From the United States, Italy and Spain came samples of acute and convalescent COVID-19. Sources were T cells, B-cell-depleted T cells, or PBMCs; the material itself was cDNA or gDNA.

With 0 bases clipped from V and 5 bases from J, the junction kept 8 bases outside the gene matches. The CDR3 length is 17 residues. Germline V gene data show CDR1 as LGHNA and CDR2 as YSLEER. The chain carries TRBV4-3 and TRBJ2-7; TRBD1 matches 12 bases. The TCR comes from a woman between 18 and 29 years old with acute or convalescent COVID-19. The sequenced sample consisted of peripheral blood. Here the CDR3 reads CASSQDNIGTGGHEQYF. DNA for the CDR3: TGCGCCAGCAGCCAAGATAATATAGGGACAGGGGGCCACGAGCAGTACTTC.